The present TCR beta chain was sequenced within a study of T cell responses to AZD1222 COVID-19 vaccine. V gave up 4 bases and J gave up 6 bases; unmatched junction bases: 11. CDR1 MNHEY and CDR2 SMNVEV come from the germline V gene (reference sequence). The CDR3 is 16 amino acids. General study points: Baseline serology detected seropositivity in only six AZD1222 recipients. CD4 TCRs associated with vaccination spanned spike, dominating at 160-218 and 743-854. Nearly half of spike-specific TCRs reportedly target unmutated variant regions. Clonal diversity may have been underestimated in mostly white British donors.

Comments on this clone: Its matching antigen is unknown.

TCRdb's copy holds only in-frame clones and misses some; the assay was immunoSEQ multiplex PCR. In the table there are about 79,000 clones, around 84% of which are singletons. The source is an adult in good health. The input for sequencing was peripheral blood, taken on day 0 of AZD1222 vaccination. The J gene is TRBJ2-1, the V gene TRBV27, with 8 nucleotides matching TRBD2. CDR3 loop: CASSSLGGGPGNEQFF. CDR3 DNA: TGTGCCAGCAGTTCCCTGGGCGGGGGGCCTGGCAATGAGCAGTTCTTC.